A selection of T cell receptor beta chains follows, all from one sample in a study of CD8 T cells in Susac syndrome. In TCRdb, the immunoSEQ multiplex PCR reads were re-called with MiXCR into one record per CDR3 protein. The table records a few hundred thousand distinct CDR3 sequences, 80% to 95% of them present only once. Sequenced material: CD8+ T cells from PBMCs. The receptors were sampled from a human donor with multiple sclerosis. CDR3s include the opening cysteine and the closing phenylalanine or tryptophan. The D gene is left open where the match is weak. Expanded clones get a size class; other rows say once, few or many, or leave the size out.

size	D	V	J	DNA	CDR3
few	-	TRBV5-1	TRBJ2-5	TGCGCCAGCAGCTCGCCGGTTCAGCAGACCCAGTACTTC	CASSSPVQQTQYF
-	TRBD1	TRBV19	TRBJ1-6	TGTGCCAGTAGAGTACACCAGGGGGGAGGGAATTCACCCCTCCACTTT	CASRVHQGGGNSPLHF
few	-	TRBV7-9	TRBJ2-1	TGTGCCAGCAGCGGCTCCGTTGAGCAGTTCTTC	CASSGSVEQFF
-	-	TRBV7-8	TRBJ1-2	TGTGCCAGCAGCTCGGGCTCTGTCTATGGCTACACCTTC	CASSSGSVYGYTF
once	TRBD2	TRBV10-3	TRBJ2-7	TGTGCCATCAGGGGCGGGAGCTCCTACGAGCAGTACTTC	CAIRGGSSYEQYF
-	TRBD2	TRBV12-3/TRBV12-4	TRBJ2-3	TGTGCCAGCAGTGCCACACGACTAGCGGGAGGTGTCGCGGACACAGATACGCAGTATTTT	CASSATRLAGGVADTDTQYF
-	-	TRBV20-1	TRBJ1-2	TGCAGTGCTATCGTTGGTGGCTACACCTTC	CSAIVGGYTF
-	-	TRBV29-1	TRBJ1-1	TGCAGCGTTGAAGATCGGGGAACTGAAGCTTTCTTT	CSVEDRGTEAFF
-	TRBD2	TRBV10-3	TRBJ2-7	TGTGCCATCAGCGGGCGGGGAACCGGGACTAGCGAGACCTACGAGCAGTACTTC	CAISGRGTGTSETYEQYF
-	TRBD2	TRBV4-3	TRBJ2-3	TGCGCCAGCAGCCAAGGGGTTAGCGGGAGGGCAGTCACAGATACGCAGTATTTT	CASSQGVSGRAVTDTQYF
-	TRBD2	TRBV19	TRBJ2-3	TGTGCCAGTAGAGAAACTAGCGGGGGGGCCGGTACGCAGTATTTT	CASRETSGGAGTQYF
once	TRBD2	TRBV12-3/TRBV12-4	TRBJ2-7	TGTGCCAGCAGTACCCCTAGCGGCTACGAGCAGTACTTC	CASSTPSGYEQYF
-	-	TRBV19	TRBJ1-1	TGTGCCGCGACCGGCTGGGGCACTGAAGCTTTCTTT	CAATGWGTEAFF
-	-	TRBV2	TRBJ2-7	TGTGCCAGCAGTGGGGTGGGGGCCATCACCTACGAGCAGTACTTC	CASSGVGAITYEQYF
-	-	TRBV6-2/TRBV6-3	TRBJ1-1	TGTGCCAGCAGTTTCGACACTGAGAACACTGAAGCTTTCTTT	CASSFDTENTEAFF
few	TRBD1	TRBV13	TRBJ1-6	TGTGCCAGCAGCCCTTCATCTGAGACAGGGAGGGGCCTTTGGTCACCCCTCCACTTT	CASSPSSETGRGLWSPLHF